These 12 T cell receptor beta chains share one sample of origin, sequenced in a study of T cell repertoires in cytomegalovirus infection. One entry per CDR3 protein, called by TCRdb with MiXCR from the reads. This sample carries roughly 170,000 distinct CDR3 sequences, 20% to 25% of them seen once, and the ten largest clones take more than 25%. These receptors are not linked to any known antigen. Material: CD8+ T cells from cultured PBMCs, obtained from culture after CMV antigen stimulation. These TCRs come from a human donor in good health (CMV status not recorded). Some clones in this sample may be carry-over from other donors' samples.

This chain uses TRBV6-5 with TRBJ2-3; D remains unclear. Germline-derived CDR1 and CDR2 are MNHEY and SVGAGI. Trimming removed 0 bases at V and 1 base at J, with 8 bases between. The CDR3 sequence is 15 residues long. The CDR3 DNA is TGTGCCAGCAGTTACTCGGTCGAGGGCACAGATACGCAGTATTTT. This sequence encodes CASSYSVEGTDTQYF.

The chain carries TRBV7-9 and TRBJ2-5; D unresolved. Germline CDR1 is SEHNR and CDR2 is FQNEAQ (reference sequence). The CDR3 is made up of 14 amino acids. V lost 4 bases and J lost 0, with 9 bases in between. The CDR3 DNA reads TGTGCCAGCAGCTCCCCAATGTACCAAGAGACCCAGTACTTC. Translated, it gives CASSSPMYQETQYF.

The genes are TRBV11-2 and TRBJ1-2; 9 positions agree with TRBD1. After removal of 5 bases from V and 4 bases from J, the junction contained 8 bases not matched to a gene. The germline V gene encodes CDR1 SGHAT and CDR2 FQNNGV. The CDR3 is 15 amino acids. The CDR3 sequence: CASSQNRGQGYGYTF. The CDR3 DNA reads TGTGCCAGCAGCCAAAACAGGGGGCAGGGCTATGGCTACACCTTC.

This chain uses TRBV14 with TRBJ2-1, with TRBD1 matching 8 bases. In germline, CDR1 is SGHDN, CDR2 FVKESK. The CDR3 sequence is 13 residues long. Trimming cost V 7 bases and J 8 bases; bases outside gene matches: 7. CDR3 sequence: CASKGQVGYEQFF. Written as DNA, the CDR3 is TGTGCCAGCAAGGGACAGGTGGGCTATGAGCAGTTCTTC.

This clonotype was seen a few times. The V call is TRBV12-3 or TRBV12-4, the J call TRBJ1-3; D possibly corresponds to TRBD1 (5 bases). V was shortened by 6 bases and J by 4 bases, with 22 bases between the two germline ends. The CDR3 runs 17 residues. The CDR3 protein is CASSHLGGGLEGNTIYF. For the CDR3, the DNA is TGTGCCAGCAGCCACCTCGGGGGGGGTCTGGAGGGAAACACCATATATTTT.

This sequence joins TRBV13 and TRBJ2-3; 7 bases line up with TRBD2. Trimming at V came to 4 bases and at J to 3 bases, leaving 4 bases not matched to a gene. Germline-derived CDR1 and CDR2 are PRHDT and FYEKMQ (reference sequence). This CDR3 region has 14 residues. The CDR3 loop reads CASSSAGETDTQYF. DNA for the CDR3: TGTGCCAGCAGCTCCGCGGGGGAGACAGATACGCAGTATTTT.

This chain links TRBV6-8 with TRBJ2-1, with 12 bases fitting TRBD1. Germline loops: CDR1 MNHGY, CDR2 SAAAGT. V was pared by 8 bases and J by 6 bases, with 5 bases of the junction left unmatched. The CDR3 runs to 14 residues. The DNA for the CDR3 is TGTGCCAGCGGGACAGGGGGCGCATCCAATGAGCAGTTCTTC. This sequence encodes CASGTGGASNEQFF.

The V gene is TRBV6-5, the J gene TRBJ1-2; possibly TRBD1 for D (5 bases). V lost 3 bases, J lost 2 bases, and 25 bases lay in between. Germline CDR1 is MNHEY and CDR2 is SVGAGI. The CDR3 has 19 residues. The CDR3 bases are TGTGCCAGCAGTTATCTCATGCGGGACCGAATTCATCAAAACTATGGCTACACCTTC. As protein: CASSYLMRDRIHQNYGYTF.

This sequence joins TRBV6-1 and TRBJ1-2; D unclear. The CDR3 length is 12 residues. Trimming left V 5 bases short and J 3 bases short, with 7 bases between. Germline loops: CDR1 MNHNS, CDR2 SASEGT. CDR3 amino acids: CASSKYHYGYTF. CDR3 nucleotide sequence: TGTGCCAGCAGTAAATACCACTATGGCTACACCTTC.

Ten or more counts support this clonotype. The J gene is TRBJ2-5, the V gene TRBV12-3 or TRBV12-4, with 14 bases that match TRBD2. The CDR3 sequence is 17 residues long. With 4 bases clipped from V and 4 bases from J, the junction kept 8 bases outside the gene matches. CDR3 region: CASSSTSGGAPRETQYF. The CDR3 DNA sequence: TGTGCCAGCAGTTCGACTAGCGGGGGGGCCCCGCGAGAGACCCAGTACTTC.

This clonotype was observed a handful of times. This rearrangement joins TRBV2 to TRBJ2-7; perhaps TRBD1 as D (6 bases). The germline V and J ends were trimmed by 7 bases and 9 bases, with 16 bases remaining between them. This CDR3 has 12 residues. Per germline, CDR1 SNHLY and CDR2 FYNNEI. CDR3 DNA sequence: TGTGCCAGCACCGGGACAAGAAGCGGGCAGTACTTC. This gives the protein CASTGTRSGQYF. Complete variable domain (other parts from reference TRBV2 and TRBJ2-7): EPEVTQTPSHQVTQMGQEVILRCVPISNHLYFYWYRQILGQKVEFLVSFYNNEISEKSEIFDDQFSVERPDGSNFTLKIRSTKLEDSAMYFCASTGTRSGQYFGPGTRLTVT.

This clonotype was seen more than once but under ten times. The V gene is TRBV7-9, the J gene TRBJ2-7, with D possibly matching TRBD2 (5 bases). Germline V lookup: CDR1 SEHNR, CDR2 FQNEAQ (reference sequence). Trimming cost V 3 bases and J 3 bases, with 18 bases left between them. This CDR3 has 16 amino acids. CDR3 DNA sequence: TGTGCCAGCAGCTTTGAGGGTGAACGGGGTTTCTACGAGCAGTACTTC. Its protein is CASSFEGERGFYEQYF. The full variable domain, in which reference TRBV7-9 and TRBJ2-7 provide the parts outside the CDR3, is DTGVSQNPRHKITKRGQNVTFRCDPISEHNRLYWYRQTLGQGPEFLTYFQNEAQLEKSRLLSDRFSAERPKGSFSTLEIQRTEQGDSAMYLCASSFEGERGFYEQYFGPGTRLTVT.